Listed here are 5 T cell receptor beta chains from one sample, sequenced in a study of T-cell reconstitution after alpha-beta-depleted transplantation in children. A library of TCRbeta sequences, prepared with unique molecular identifiers, was generated. A single record per CDR3 protein comes from TCRdb applying MiXCR to the PCR reads. This sample carries around 450,000 distinct CDR3 sequences, roughly a tenth of them seen once, and the ten largest clones take around 2.2%. Sequenced here: PBMCs, sampled before TCRalphabeta/CD19-depleted stem cell transplant. These receptor sequences come from a child aged 2-15 years with inherited bone marrow failure, due to receive a stem cell transplant.

This chain connects TRBV12-3 or TRBV12-4 to TRBJ2-3; D call uncertain. The V end lost 4 bases, the J end lost 9 bases, and 14 bases lay between the germline ends. There are 13 residues in the CDR3. The CDR3 sequence is CASSSYDSWTQYF. DNA for the CDR3: TGTGCCAGCAGTTCTTACGACTCATGGACGCAGTATTTT.

This clonotype was recorded many times. This rearrangement joins TRBV24-1 to TRBJ2-1; D perhaps matches TRBD2 (6 bases). This CDR3 spans 13 amino acids. V was trimmed by 3 bases and J by 8 bases, leaving 10 bases between them. The germline V gene encodes CDR1 KGHDR and CDR2 SFDVKD. The CDR3 nucleotides are TGTGCCACCAGTGATGGAGGGCCCGATGAGCAGTTCTTC. Translation: CATSDGGPDEQFF.

This clonotype was counted at least ten times. The chain employs TRBV2 and TRBJ2-3; 14 positions agree with TRBD2. Germline loops: CDR1 SNHLY, CDR2 FYNNEI. Losses at the gene ends were 6 bases for V and 3 bases for J; bases not matched to a gene: 2. This CDR3 has 15 amino acids. CDR3 sequence: CASRGTSGRTDTQYF. DNA for the CDR3: TGTGCCAGCAGGGGGACTAGCGGGAGAACAGATACGCAGTATTTT.

This clonotype came up many times. This chain links TRBV7-9 with TRBJ1-5, with D tentatively TRBD1 (6 bases). V was pared by 6 bases and J by 0 bases, with 12 bases between. The germline V gene encodes CDR1 SEHNR and CDR2 FQNEAQ (reference sequence). This CDR3 spans 15 amino acids. CDR3 nucleotide sequence: TGTGCCAGCAGTTACAGGGAGAGTAGCAATCAGCCCCAGCATTTT. It is translated as CASSYRESSNQPQHF.

This clonotype was seen a handful of times. This chain uses TRBV7-2 with TRBJ2-5; D is tentatively TRBD1 or TRBD2 (5 bases each). Trimming took off 1 base at V and 7 bases at J, with 16 bases between the two ends. Germline CDR1 SGHTA, CDR2 FQGNSA. The CDR3 totals 15 residues. The CDR3 DNA reads as TGTGCCAGCAGCTTAGTGGGACGCCCACCGGGGACCCAGTACTTC. It is translated as CASSLVGRPPGTQYF.